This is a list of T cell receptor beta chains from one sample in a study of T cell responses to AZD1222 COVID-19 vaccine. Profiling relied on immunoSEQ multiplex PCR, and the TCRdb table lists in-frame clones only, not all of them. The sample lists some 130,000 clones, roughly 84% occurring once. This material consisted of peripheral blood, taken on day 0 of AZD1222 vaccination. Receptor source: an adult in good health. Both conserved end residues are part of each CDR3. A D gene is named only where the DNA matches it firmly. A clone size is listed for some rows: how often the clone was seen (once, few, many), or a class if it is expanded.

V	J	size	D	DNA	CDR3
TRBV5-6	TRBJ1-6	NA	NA	TGTGCCAGCAGCTTGGACGAGAACTCACCCCTCCACTTT	CASSLDENSPLHF
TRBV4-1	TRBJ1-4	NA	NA	TGCGCCAGCAGCCTCGTGGCGGGGCAGGAGCGGGCTCAGCGGAATGAAAAACTGTTTTTT	CASSLVAGQERAQRNEKLFF
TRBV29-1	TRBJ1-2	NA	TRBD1	TGCAGCGTTGAAGTTGACAGGGTTAACTATGGCTACACCTTC	CSVEVDRVNYGYTF
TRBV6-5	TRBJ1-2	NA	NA	TGTGCCAGCAGGATGGGAGGCGGCGGCTACACCTTC	CASRMGGGGYTF
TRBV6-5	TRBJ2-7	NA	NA	TGTGCCAGCAGTTACGGACGTTCGTCCTACGAGCAGTACTTC	CASSYGRSSYEQYF
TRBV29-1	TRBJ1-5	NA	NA	TGCAGCGTGGGGGGGGGAGGAGGGCAGCCCCAGCATTTT	CSVGGGGGQPQHF
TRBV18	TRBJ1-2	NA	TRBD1	TGTGCCAGCTCAACCACAGGGGAATATGGCTATGGCTACACCTTC	CASSTTGEYGYGYTF
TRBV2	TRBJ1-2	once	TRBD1	TGTGCCAGGGTGCAGGGGGCCTACGGCTACACCTTC	CARVQGAYGYTF
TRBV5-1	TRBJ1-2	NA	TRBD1	TGCGCCAGCAGCTCCGAATTTGGGACAGGTGGCTATGGCTACACCTTC	CASSSEFGTGGYGYTF
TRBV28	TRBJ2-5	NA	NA	TGTGCCAGCAGTTCTTTTAAAGGGGAGACCCAGTACTTC	CASSSFKGETQYF
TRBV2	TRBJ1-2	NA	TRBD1	TGTGCCAGACAGGGGGCGCAGGGCTACACCTTC	CARQGAQGYTF
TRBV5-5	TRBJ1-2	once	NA	TGTGCCAGCAGCTTGGATTACAGGGACTATGGCTACACCTTC	CASSLDYRDYGYTF
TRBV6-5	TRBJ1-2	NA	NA	TGTGCCAGCAGTTACGCGGGCAGCCTCTATGGCTACACCTTC	CASSYAGSLYGYTF
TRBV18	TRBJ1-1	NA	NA	TGTGCCAGCTCAGGCAGGAGCAACTCGAACACTGAAGCTTTCTTT	CASSGRSNSNTEAFF
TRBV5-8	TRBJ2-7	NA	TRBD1	TGTGCCAGCAGCTTGGCCTGGGACAGAGCCTACGAGCAGTACTTC	CASSLAWDRAYEQYF
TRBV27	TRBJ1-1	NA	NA	TGTGCCAGCAGTTATTTGGGGAACACTGAAGCTTTCTTT	CASSYLGNTEAFF
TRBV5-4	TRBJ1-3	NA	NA	TGTGCCAGCAGCTTAGGCGGACTCCTCTCTGGAAACACCATATATTTT	CASSLGGLLSGNTIYF
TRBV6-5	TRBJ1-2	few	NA	TGTGCCAGCAGTCTCGCCCCGGGCAGCTATGGCTACACCTTC	CASSLAPGSYGYTF
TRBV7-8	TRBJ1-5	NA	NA	TGTGCCAGCAGCTTAGAGTGGACAGTCGATCAGCCCCAGCATTTT	CASSLEWTVDQPQHF
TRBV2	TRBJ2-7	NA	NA	TGTGCCAGCAGGCCTCTCAGCGGGCAGGGCCGGACCCACGAGCAGTACTTC	CASRPLSGQGRTHEQYF
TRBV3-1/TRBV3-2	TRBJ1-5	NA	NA	TGTGCCAGCAGCCCGCAACCGGGGGGTCAGCCCCAGCATTTT	CASSPQPGGQPQHF
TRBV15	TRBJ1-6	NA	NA	TGTGCCACCAGCAGACGGACGGGCAGGGGAGGCTCACCCCTCCACTTT	CATSRRTGRGGSPLHF
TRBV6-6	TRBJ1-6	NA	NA	TGTGCCAGCAGCCTAGGAGGCAGCTATAATTCACCCCTCCACTTT	CASSLGGSYNSPLHF
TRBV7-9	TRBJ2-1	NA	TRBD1	TGTGCCAGCAGCACGACAGGGTGGAATGAGCAGTTCTTC	CASSTTGWNEQFF
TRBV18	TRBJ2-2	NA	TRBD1	TGTGCCAGCTCACCCCAACAGGGGGCGAACACCGGGGAGCTGTTTTTT	CASSPQQGANTGELFF